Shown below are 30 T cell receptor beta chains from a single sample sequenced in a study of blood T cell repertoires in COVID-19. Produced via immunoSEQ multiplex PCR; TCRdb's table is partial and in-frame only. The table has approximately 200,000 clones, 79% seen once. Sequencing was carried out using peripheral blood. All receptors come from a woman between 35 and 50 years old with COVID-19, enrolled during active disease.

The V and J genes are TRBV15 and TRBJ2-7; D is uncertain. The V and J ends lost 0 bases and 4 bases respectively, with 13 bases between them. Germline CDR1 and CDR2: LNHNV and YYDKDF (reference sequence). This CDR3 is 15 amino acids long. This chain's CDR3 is CATSRDRLVEYEQYF. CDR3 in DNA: TGTGCCACCAGCAGAGATCGGCTAGTCGAATACGAGCAGTACTTC.

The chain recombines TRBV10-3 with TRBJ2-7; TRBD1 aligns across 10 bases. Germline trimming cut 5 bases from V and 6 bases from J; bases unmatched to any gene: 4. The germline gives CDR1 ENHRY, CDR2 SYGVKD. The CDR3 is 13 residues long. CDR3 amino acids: CAISSGQGVEQYF. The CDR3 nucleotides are TGTGCCATCAGTTCAGGACAGGGGGTCGAGCAGTACTTC.

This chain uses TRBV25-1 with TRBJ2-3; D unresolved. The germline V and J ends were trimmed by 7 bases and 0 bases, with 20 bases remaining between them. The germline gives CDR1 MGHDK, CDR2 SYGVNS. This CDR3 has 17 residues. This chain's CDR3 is CASTPAEAWPSTDTQYF. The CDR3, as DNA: TGTGCCAGCACCCCCGCAGAAGCGTGGCCTAGCACAGATACGCAGTATTTT.

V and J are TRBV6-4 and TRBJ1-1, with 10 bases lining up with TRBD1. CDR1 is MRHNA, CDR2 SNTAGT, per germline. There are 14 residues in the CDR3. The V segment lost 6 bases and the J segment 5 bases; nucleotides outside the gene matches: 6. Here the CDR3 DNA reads TGTGCCAGCAGCCCGACAGGGGGCAGGACTGAAGCTTTCTTT. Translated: CASSPTGGRTEAFF.

DNA of the CDR3: TGTGCCTGGAGTGTTACAGGGGCGGGCTATGGCTACACCTTC. Protein: CAWSVTGAGYGYTF. The V and J genes are TRBV30 and TRBJ1-2; 7 nucleotides agree with TRBD1. Germline V gene sequence: CDR1 GTSNPN, CDR2 SVGIG (reference sequence). Trimming removed 0 bases from V and 4 bases from J; junction bases left unmatched: 5. The CDR3 is 14 amino acids.

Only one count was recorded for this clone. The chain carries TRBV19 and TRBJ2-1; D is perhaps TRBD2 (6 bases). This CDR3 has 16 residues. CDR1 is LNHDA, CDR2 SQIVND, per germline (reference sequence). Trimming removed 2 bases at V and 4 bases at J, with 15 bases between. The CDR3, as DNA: TGTGCCAGTAGTATATCTTTGACTAGATTATACAATGAGCAGTTCTTC. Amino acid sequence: CASSISLTRLYNEQFF.

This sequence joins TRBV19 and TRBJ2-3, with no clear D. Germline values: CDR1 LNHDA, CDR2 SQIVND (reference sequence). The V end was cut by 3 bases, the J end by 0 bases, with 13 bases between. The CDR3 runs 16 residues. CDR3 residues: CASSILYGASTDTQYF. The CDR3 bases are TGTGCCAGTAGTATTCTCTATGGAGCTAGCACAGATACGCAGTATTTT.

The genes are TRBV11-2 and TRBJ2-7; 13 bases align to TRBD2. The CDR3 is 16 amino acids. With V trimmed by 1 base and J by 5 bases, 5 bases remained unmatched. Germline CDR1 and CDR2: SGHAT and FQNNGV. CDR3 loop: CASSLAGLAGVHEQYF. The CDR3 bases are TGTGCCAGCAGCTTAGCCGGACTAGCGGGAGTCCACGAGCAGTACTTC.

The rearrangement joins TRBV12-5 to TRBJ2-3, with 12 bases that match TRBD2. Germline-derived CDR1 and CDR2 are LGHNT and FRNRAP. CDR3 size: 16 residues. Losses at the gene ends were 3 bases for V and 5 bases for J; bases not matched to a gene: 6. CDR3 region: CASGLGVLAGGDTQYF. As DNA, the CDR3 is TGTGCTAGTGGTTTAGGGGTACTAGCGGGAGGAGATACGCAGTATTTT.

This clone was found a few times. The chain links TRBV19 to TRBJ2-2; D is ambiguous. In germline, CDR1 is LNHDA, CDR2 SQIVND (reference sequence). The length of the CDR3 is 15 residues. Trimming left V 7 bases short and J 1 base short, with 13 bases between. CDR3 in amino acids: CASINGGWNTGELFF. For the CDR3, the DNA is TGTGCCAGTATTAATGGCGGTTGGAACACCGGGGAGCTGTTTTTT. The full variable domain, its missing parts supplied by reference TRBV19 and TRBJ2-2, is DGGITQSPKYLFRKEGQNVTLSCEQNLNHDAMYWYRQDPGQGLRLIYYSQIVNDFQKGDIAEGYSVSREKKESFPLTVTSAQKNPTAFYLCASINGGWNTGELFFGEGSRLTVL.

The CDR3 nucleotides read TGTGCCAGCAGCGGCCGGGGTGGGAGTGCGAGCACAGATACGCAGTATTTT. Its protein product is CASSGRGGSASTDTQYF. V is TRBV5-4 and J is TRBJ2-3, with D possibly matching TRBD2 (5 bases). Germline values: CDR1 SGHNT, CDR2 YYREEE (reference sequence). The CDR3 has 17 amino acids. The V end lost 4 bases, the J end lost 0 bases, and 18 bases lay between the germline ends.

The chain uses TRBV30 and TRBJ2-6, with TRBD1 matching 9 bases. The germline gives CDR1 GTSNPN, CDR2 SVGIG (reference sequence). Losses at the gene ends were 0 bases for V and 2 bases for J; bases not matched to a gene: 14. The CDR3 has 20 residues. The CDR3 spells CAWSVLWDRASFPGANVLTF. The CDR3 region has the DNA TGTGCCTGGAGTGTACTTTGGGACAGGGCTTCGTTTCCTGGGGCCAACGTCCTGACTTTC.

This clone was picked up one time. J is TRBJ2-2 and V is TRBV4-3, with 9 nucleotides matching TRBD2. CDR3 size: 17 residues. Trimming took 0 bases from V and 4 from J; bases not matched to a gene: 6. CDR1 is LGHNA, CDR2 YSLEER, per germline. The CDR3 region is CASSQERGGGVTGELFF. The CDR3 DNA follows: TGCGCCAGCAGCCAAGAGAGAGGCGGGGGGGTCACCGGGGAGCTGTTTTTT.

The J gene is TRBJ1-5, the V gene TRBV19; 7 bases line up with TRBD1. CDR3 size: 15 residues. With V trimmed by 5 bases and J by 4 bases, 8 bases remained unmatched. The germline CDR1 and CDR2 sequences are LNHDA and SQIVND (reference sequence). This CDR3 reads CASSGRTGLNQPQHF. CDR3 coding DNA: TGTGCCAGTAGTGGTCGGACAGGACTGAATCAGCCCCAGCATTTT.

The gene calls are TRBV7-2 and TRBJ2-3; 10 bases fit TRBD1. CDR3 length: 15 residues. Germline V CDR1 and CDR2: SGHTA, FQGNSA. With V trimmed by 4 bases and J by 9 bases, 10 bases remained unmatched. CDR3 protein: CASSSGQGGSQTQYF. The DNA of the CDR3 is TGTGCCAGCAGCTCAGGACAGGGGGGGAGTCAGACGCAGTATTTT.

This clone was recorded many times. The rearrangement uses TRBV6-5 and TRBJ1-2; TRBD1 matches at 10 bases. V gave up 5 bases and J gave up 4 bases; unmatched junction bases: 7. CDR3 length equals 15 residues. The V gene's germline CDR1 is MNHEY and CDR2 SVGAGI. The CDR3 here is CASSTPGTGVYGYTF. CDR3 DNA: TGTGCCAGCAGTACACCCGGGACAGGGGTCTATGGCTACACCTTC.

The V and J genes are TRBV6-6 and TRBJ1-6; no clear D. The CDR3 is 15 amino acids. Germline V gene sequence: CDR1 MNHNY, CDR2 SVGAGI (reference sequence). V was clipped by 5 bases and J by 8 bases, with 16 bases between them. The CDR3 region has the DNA TGTGCCAGCAGTCCTGGCGACATAGGATATTCACCCCTCCACTTT. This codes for CASSPGDIGYSPLHF.

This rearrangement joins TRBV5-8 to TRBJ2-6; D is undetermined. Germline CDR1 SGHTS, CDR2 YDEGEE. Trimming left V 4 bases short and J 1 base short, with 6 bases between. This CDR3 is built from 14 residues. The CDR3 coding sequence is TGTGCCAGCAGCCGTACATCTGGGGCCAACGTCCTGACTTTC. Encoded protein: CASSRTSGANVLTF.

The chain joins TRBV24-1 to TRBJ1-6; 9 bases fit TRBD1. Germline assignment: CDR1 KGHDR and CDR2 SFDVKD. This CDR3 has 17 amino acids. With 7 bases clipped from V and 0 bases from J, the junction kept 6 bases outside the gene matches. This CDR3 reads CATRRTGESSYNSPLHF. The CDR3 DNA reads TGTGCCACCAGACGGACAGGGGAAAGCTCCTATAATTCACCCCTCCACTTT.

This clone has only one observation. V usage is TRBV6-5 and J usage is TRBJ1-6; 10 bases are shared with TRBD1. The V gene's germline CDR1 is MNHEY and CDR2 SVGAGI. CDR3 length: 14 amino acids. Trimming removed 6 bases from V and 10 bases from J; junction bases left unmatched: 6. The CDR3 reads CASRGQGNRSPLHF. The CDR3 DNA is TGTGCCAGCAGGGGACAGGGGAATAGGTCACCCCTCCACTTT.

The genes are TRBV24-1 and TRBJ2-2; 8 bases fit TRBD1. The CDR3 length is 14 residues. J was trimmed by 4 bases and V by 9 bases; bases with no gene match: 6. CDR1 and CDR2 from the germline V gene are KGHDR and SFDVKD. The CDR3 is CATSGTGSTGELFF. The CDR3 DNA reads TGTGCCACCTCCGGGACAGGAAGCACCGGGGAGCTGTTTTTT.

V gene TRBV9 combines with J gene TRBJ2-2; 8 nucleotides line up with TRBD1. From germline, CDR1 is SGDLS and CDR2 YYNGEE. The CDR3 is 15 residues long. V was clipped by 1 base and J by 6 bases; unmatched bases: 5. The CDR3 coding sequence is TGTGCCAGCAGCGTACAACCGACAGGGGCCGGGGAGCTGTTTTTT. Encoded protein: CASSVQPTGAGELFF.

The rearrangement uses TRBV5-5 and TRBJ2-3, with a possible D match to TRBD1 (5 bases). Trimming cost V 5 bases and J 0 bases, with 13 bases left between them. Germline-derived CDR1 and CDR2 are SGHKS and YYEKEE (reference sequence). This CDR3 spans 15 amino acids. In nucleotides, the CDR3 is TGTGCCAGCAGTTATCCGGCAGGGAGCACAGATACGCAGTATTTT. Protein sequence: CASSYPAGSTDTQYF.

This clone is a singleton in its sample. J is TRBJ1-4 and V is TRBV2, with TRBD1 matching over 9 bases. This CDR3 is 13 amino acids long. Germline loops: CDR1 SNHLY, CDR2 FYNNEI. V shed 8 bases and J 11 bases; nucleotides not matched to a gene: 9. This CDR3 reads CASAPGQGLKLFF. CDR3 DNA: TGTGCCAGCGCACCGGGACAGGGTCTTAAACTGTTTTTT.

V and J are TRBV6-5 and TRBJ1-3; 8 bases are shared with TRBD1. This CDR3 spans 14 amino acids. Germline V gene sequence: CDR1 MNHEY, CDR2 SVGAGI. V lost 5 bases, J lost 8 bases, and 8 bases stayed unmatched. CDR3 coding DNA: TGTGCCAGCAGTCCACAGGGGGTAGCGGACACCATATATTTT. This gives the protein CASSPQGVADTIYF.

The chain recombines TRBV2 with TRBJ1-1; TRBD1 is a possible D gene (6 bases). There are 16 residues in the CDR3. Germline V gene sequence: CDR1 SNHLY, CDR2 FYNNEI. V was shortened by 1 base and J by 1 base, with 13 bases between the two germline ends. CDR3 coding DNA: TGTGCCAGCAGTGAAGGGTGGGGACACTCGAACACTGAAGCTTTCTTT. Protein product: CASSEGWGHSNTEAFF.

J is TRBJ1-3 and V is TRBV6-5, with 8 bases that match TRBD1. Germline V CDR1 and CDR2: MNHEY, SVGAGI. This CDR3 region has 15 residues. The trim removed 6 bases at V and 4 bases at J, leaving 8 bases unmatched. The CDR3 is CASREPQGAGNTIYF. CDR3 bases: TGTGCCAGCAGAGAGCCCCAGGGGGCCGGAAACACCATATATTTT.

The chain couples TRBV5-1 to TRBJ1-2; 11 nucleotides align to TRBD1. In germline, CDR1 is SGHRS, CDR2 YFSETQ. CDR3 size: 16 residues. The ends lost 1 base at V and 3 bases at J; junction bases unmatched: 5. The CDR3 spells CASSLSSGQGDYGYTF. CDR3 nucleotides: TGCGCCAGCAGCTTGTCATCGGGACAGGGGGACTATGGCTACACCTTC.

The CDR3 spells CASSLRVGTLAKNIQYF. The CDR3 nucleotides read TGTGCCAGCAGCTTACGGGTGGGGACTTTAGCCAAAAACATTCAGTACTTC. The chain links TRBV7-2 to TRBJ2-4, with D perhaps TRBD2 (6 bases). From germline, CDR1 is SGHTA and CDR2 FQGNSA. Trimming pared 2 bases from V and 0 bases from J, leaving 14 bases between. The CDR3 spans 17 residues.

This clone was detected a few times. The CDR3 is CASSQTGAREKLFF. CDR3 nucleotide sequence: TGCGCCAGCAGCCAGACAGGGGCGAGGGAAAAACTGTTTTTT. This sequence joins TRBV5-1 and TRBJ1-4, with TRBD1 matching 8 bases. The germline V gene encodes CDR1 SGHRS and CDR2 YFSETQ. The junction had 7 bases not matched to a gene; V was cut back by 4 bases and J by 8 bases. The CDR3 totals 14 residues. Full variable domain (rest looked up from reference TRBV5-1 and TRBJ1-4): KAGVTQTPRYLIKTRGQQVTLSCSPISGHRSVSWYQQTPGQGLQFLFEYFSETQRNKGNFPGRFSGRQFSNSRSEMNVSTLELGDSALYLCASSQTGAREKLFFGSGTQLSVL.